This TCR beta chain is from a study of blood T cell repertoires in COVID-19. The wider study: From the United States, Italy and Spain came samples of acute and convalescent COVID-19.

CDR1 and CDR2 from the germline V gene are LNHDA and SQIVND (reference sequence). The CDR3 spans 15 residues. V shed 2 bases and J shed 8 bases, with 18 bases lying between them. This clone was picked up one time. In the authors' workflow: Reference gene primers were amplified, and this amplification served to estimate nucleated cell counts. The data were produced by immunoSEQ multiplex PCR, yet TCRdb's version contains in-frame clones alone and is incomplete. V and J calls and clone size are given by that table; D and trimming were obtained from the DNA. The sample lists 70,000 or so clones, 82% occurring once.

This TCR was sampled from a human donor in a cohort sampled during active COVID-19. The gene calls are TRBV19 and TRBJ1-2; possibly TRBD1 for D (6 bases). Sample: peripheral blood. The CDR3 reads CASSIQLLGASGYTF. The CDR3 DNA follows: TGTGCCAGTAGTATACAACTCCTGGGGGCAAGCGGCTACACCTTC.